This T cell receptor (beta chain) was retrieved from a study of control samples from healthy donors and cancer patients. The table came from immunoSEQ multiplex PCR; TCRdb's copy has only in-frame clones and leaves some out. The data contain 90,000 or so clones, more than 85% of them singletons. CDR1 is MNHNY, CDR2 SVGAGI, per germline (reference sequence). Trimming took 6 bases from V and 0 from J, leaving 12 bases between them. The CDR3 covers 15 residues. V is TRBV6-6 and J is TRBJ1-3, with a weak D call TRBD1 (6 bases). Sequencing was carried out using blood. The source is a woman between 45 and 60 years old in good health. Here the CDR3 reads CASSPGHRSGNTIYF. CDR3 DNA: TGTGCCAGCAGCCCGGGACACCGCTCTGGAAACACCATATATTTT.